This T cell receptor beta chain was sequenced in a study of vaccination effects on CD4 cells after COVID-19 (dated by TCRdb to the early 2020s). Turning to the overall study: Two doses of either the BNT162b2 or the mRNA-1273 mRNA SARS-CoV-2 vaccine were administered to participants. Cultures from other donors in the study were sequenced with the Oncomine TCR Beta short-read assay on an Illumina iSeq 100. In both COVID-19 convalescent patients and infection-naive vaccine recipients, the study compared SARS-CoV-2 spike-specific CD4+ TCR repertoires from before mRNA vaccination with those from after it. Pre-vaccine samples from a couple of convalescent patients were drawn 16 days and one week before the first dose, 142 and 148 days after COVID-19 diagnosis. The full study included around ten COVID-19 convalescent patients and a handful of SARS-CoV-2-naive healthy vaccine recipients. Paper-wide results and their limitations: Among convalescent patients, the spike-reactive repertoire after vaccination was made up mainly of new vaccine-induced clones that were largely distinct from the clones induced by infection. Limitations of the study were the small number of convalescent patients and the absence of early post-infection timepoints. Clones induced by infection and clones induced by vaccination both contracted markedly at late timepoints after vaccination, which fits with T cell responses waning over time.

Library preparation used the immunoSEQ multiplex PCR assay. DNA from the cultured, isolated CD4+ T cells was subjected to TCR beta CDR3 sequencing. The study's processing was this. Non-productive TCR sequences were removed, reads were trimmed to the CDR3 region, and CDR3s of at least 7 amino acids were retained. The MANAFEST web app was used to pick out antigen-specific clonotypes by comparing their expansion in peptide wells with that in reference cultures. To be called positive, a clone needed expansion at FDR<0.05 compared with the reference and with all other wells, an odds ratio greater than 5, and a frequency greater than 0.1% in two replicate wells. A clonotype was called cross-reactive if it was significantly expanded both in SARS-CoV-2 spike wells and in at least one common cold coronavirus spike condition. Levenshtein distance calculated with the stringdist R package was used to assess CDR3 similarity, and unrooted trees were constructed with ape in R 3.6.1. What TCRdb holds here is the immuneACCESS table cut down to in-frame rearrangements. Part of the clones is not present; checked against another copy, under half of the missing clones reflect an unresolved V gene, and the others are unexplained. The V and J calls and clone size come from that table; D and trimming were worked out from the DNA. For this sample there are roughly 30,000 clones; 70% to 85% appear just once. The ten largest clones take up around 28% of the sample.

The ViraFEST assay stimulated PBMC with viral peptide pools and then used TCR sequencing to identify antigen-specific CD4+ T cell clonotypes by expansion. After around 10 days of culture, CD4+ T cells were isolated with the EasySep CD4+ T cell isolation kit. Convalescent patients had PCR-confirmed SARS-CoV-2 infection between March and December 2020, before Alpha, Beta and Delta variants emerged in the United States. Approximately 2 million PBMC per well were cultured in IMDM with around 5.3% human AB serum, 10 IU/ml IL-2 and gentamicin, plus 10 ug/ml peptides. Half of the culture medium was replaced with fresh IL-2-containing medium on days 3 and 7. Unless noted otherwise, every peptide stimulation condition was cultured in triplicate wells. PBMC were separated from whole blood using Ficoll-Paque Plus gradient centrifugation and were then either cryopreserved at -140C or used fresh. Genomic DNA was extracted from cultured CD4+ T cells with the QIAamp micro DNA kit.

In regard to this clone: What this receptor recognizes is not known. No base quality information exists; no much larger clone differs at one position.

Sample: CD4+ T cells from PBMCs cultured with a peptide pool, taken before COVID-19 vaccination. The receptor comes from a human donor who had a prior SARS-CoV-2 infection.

The DNA sequence follows: TGTGCCAGCAGCTCCCGGACTAGCGGGGGGGCCGGTGAGCAGTTCTTC. This sequence encodes CASSSRTSGGAGEQFF. The chain employs TRBV7-8 and TRBJ2-1; the junction holds 15 bases that match TRBD2. For this chain, trimming is 4 bases at the V end and 9 bases at the J end, and the number of junction bases without a gene match is 7. From the cysteine through the phenylalanine, the CDR3 covers 16 amino acids. The read is trimmed to its CDR3 DNA, 48 bases read in frame from base 1. Reading the germline V gene gives CDR1 SGHVS and CDR2 FQNEAQ.